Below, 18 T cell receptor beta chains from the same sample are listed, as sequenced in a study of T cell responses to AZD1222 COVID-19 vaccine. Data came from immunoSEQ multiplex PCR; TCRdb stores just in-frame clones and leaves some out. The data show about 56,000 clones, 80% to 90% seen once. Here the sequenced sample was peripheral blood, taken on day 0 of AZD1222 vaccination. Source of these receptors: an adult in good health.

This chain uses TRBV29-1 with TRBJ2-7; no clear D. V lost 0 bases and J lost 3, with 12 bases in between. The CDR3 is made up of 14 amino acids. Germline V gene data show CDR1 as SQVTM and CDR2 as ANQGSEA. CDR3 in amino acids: CSVEDAAVNYEQYF. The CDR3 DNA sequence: TGCAGCGTTGAAGATGCCGCGGTGAACTACGAGCAGTACTTC.

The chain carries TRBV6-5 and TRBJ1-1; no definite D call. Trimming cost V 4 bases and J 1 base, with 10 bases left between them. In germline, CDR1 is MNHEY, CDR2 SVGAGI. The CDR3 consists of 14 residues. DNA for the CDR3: TGTGCCAGCAGTTTACAGAATCGGAACACTGAAGCTTTCTTT. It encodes CASSLQNRNTEAFF.

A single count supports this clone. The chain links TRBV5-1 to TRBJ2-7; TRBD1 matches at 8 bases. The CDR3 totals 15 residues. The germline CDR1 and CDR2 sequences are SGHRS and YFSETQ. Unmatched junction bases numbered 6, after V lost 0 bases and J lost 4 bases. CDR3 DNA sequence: TGCGCCAGCAGCTTGGGGCAGGGGGCCCAGTACGAGCAGTACTTC. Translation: CASSLGQGAQYEQYF.

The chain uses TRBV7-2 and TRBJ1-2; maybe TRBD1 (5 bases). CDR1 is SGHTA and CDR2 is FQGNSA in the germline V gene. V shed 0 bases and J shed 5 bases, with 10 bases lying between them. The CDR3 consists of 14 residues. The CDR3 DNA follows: TGTGCCAGCAGCTTAGCGATGTCAGGGTATGGCTACACCTTC. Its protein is CASSLAMSGYGYTF.

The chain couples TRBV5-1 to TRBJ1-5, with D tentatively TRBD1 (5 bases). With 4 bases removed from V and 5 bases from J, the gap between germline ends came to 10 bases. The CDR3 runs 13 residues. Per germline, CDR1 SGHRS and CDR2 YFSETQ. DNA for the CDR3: TGCGCCAGCAGCGCGGGAGGGGATCAGCCCCAGCATTTT. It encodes CASSAGGDQPQHF.

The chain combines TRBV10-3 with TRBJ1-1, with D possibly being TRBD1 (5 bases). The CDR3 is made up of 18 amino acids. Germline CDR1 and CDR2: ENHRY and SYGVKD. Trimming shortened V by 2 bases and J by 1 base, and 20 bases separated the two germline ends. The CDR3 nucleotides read TGTGCCATCAGTGAGGGGTTAGGAAGGGGATGGGGGAACACTGAAGCTTTCTTT. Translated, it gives CAISEGLGRGWGNTEAFF.

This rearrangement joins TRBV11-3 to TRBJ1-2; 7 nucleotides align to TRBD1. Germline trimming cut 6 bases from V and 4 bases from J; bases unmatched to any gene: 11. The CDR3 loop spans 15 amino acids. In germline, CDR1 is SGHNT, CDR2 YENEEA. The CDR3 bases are TGTGCCAGCAGTCAGGACAGGCCTTTCTCCTATGGCTACACCTTC. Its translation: CASSQDRPFSYGYTF.

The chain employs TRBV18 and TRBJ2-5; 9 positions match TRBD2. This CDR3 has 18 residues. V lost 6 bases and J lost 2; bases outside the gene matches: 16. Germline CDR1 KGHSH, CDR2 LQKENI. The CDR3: CASSNGGSGRIGQETQYF. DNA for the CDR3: TGTGCCAGCTCTAACGGGGGTAGCGGGAGAATTGGACAAGAGACCCAGTACTTC.

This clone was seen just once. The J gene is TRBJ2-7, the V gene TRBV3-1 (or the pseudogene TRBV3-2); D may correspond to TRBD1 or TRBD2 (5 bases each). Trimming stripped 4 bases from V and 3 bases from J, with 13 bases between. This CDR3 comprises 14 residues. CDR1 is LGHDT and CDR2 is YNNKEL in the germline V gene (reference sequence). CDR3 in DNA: TGTGCCAGCAGCCCCCTAGGGACCAGCTACGAGCAGTACTTC. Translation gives CASSPLGTSYEQYF.

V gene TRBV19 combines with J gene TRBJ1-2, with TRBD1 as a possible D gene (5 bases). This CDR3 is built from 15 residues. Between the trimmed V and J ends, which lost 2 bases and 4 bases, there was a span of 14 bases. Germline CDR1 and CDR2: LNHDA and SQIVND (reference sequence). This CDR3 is CASSIRWDPGYGYTF. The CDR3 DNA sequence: TGTGCCAGTAGTATAAGGTGGGACCCCGGCTATGGCTACACCTTC. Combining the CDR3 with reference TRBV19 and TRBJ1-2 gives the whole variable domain DGGITQSPKYLFRKEGQNVTLSCEQNLNHDAMYWYRQDPGQGLRLIYYSQIVNDFQKGDIAEGYSVSREKKESFPLTVTSAQKNPTAFYLCASSIRWDPGYGYTFGSGTRLTVV.

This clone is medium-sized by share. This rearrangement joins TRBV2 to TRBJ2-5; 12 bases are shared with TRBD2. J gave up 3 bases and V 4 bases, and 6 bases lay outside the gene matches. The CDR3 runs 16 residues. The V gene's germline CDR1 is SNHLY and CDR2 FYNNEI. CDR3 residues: CASSAPSGREEETQYF. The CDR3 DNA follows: TGTGCCAGCAGTGCCCCTAGCGGGAGGGAAGAAGAGACCCAGTACTTC.

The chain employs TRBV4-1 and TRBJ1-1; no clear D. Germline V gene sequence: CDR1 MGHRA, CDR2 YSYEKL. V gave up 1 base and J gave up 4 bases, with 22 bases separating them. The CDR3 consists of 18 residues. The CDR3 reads CASSQGTGSANLGTEAFF. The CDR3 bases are TGCGCCAGCAGCCAAGGCACCGGATCCGCCAATTTGGGCACTGAAGCTTTCTTT.

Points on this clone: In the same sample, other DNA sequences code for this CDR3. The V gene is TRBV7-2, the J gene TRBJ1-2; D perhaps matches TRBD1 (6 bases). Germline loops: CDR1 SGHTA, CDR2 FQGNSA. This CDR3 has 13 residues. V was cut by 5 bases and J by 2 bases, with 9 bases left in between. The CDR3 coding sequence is TGTGCCAGCAGCCCACAGGGAAACTATGGCTACACCTTC. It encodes CASSPQGNYGYTF.

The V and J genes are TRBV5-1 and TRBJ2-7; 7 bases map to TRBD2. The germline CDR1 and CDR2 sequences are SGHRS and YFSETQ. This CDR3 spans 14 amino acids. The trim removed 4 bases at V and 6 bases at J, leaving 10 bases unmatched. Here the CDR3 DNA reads TGCGCCAGCAGCGGGGAGGGGACGCCTGGCGAGCAGTACTTC. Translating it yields CASSGEGTPGEQYF.

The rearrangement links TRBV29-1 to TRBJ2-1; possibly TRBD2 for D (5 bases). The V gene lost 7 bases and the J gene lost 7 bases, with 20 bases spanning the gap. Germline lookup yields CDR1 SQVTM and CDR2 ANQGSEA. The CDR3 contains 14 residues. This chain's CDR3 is CSASADTDINEQFF. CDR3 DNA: TGCAGCGCATCAGCGGATACAGACATAAATGAGCAGTTCTTC.

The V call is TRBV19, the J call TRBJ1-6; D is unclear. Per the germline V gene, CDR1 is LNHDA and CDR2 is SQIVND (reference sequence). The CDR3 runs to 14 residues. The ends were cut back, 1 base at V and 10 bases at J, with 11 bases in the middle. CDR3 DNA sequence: TGTGCCAGTAGTATAGCGGACGGACCGTCACCCCTCCACTTT. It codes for CASSIADGPSPLHF.

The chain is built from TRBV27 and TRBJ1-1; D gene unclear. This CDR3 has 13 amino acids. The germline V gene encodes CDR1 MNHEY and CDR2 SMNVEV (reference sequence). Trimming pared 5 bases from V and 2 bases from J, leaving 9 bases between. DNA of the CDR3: TGTGCCAGCAGTCCCTTTGGTAACACTGAAGCTTTCTTT. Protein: CASSPFGNTEAFF.

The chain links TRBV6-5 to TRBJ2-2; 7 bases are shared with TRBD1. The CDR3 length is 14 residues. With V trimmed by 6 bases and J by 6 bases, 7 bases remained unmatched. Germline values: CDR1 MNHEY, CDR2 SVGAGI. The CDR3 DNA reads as TGTGCCAGCAGAAGACAGGGAGAGGCCGGGGAGCTGTTTTTT. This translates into CASRRQGEAGELFF.